Listed below are T cell receptor beta chains from one sample, sequenced in a study of CD8 T cells in Susac syndrome. TCRdb redid the calling of the immunoSEQ multiplex PCR reads with MiXCR, one entry per CDR3 protein. The data show about 300,000 distinct CDR3 sequences, approximately 91% seen once. The sample was CD8+ T cells from PBMCs. The receptors originated from a human donor with multiple sclerosis. Both conserved end residues are part of each CDR3. D genes are given only for firm matches. Only some rows state a clone size, as once, few, many or a class for expanded clones.

j_call,v_call,d_call,clone_size,cdr3_nt,cdr3_aa
TRBJ2-1,TRBV28,TRBD1,-,TGTGCCAGCAGTCCGGTGGGGACAGGGGTCGAGAATGAGCAGTTCTTC,CASSPVGTGVENEQFF
TRBJ1-3,TRBV11-2,-,-,TGTGCCAGCAGCGCAGGGCTTGCGGGAAACACCATATATTTT,CASSAGLAGNTIYF
TRBJ2-1,TRBV30,-,-,TGTGCCTCGAAATCCCTCAGCGACCCCTACAATGAGCAGTTCTTC,CASKSLSDPYNEQFF
TRBJ2-3,TRBV7-2,-,-,TGTGCCAGCAGCTTGCGGGGACCTATTACAGATACGCAGTATTTT,CASSLRGPITDTQYF
TRBJ1-5,TRBV4-2,-,-,TGTGCCAGCAGCTCTGAGGAATATAGCAATCAGCCCCAGCATTTT,CASSSEEYSNQPQHF
TRBJ2-5,TRBV6-2/TRBV6-3,-,-,TGTGCCAGCAGTTACCTCGGAGGGGGTCAAGAGACCCAGTACTTC,CASSYLGGGQETQYF
TRBJ1-1,TRBV30,-,-,TGTGCCTGGAGAGGGGGGATTTATTATGAAGCTTTCTTT,CAWRGGIYYEAFF
TRBJ2-3,TRBV30,TRBD2,-,TGTGCCTGGAGTGGCCTTAGCGGGGGGACATTCAGCACAGATACGCAGTATTTT,CAWSGLSGGTFSTDTQYF
TRBJ2-6,TRBV14,TRBD1,-,TGTGCCAGCAGCCAAGAAGCGGGACAGGGGCCCTGGGGGGCCAACGTCCTGACTTTC,CASSQEAGQGPWGANVLTF
TRBJ2-1,TRBV24-1,-,once,TGTGCCACCGGGTCGACCAGGAATGAGCAGTTCTTC,CATGSTRNEQFF
TRBJ1-2,TRBV2,-,few,TGTGCCAGCAGTGAAGCGCTGAGGGAGGGGCTGTATGGCTACACCTTC,CASSEALREGLYGYTF
TRBJ2-1,TRBV4-3,TRBD2,-,TGCGCCAGCAGCCAAGCTGCTAGCGGGTGGAACAATGAGCAGTTCTTC,CASSQAASGWNNEQFF
TRBJ2-7,TRBV5-1,TRBD2,-,TGCGCCAGCAGCGTGGGACTAGCGGGGGATCGATCCTACGAGCAGTACTTC,CASSVGLAGDRSYEQYF
TRBJ2-7,TRBV6-6,-,-,TGTGCCAGCAGTCTTGGACAGTCGGGCGAGCAGTACTTC,CASSLGQSGEQYF
TRBJ2-2,TRBV7-9,TRBD2,-,TGTGCCAGCAGCCCGAACCCGGGACTAGCGAACACCGGGGAGCTGTTTTTT,CASSPNPGLANTGELFF
TRBJ1-5,TRBV6-5,TRBD1,-,TGTGCCAGCAGCCGGGGACAGGGGGGTCAGCCCCAGCATTTT,CASSRGQGGQPQHF
TRBJ2-1,TRBV5-6,TRBD2,-,TGTGCCAGCAGCTTGGCACTAGCGGGCTCCTACAATGAGCAGTTCTTC,CASSLALAGSYNEQFF
TRBJ2-5,TRBV10-3,TRBD2,-,TGTGCCATCAGCCCTGGAACTAGCGGGGGATCGGCAATGGAGACCCAGTACTTC,CAISPGTSGGSAMETQYF
TRBJ2-1,TRBV7-9,-,once,TGTGCCAGCAGGTTGGGTATGAATGAGCAGTTCTTC,CASRLGMNEQFF
TRBJ2-5,TRBV15,-,-,TGTGCCACCAGCAGTCCGTGGGGGTCGCAAGAGACCCAGTACTTC,CATSSPWGSQETQYF
TRBJ2-1,TRBV7-3,-,-,TGTGCCAGCAGCCGCAGGGGAAGTAGCGGAGATACCTACAATGAGCAGTTCTTC,CASSRRGSSGDTYNEQFF
TRBJ2-2,TRBV13,-,once,TGTGCCAGCAGCTTCGGCCAATCCCAGAACACCGGGGAGCTGTTTTTT,CASSFGQSQNTGELFF
TRBJ1-5,TRBV19,-,-,TGTGCCAGTAGTATCGTCACTCATCAGCCCCAGCATTTT,CASSIVTHQPQHF
TRBJ2-2,TRBV7-2,-,many,TGTGCCAGCACCCGTGGGTGGGGCACCGGGGAGCTGTTTTTT,CASTRGWGTGELFF
TRBJ2-1,TRBV29-1,-,-,TGCAGCGTACAGGGCCATGAGCAGTTCTTC,CSVQGHEQFF
TRBJ2-6,TRBV6-2/TRBV6-3,-,-,TGTGCCAGCAGTTGGGACTCTGGGGCCAACGTCCTGACTTTC,CASSWDSGANVLTF
TRBJ2-3,TRBV20-1,-,-,TGCAGTGCTAGAGATGGGGGCGGGGGCCTGCGAAATACGCAGTATTTT,CSARDGGGGLRNTQYF
TRBJ2-3,TRBV7-9,TRBD2,-,TGTGCCAGCAGCTATTCTAGCGGGAGTGGCGCAGATACGCAGTATTTT,CASSYSSGSGADTQYF
TRBJ1-2,TRBV4-2,-,-,TGTGCCACCCAGGGTTCTGAGGGCTACACCTTC,CATQGSEGYTF
TRBJ2-7,TRBV12-3/TRBV12-4,-,-,TGTGCCAGCAGTGTCGGTAGCCCCTACGAGCAGTACTTC,CASSVGSPYEQYF
TRBJ2-1,TRBV6-6,-,-,TGTGCCAGCAGTTACCGGGACTCCCTCCCGGAGCAGTTCTTC,CASSYRDSLPEQFF
TRBJ2-3,TRBV5-1,-,-,TGCGCCAGCAGAACCGACCGACTAGTCGGTGTCACAGATACGCAGTATTTT,CASRTDRLVGVTDTQYF
TRBJ2-4,TRBV15,-,-,TGTGCCACCGGTATCGGCGGCTCAAACATTCAGTACTTC,CATGIGGSNIQYF
TRBJ2-1,TRBV28,-,-,TGTGCCAGCAGTTTGAGGACTAACGCATACAATGAGCAGTTCTTC,CASSLRTNAYNEQFF
TRBJ2-5,TRBV7-2,TRBD2,few,TGTGCCAGCAGCCCGATCAGCGGGAGGGGGGCAGAGACCCAGTACTTC,CASSPISGRGAETQYF
TRBJ1-2,TRBV28,-,-,TGTGCCAGCAGAGACTCCGGGCTAAATTATGACGGCTACACCTTC,CASRDSGLNYDGYTF
TRBJ2-1,TRBV19,-,-,TGTGCCAGTAGTATGGTCCGGCCCATTAGCGATGAGCAGTTCTTC,CASSMVRPISDEQFF
TRBJ2-3,TRBV18,-,-,TGTGCCAGCTCACCTAGCGATACGCAGTATTTT,CASSPSDTQYF
TRBJ2-7,TRBV11-2,-,-,TGTGCCAGCAGCTTCGGGTTCTCCTACGAGCAGTACTTC,CASSFGFSYEQYF
TRBJ1-5,TRBV27,-,once,TGTGCCAGCAGTTTGTACTACAATCAGCCCCAGCATTTT,CASSLYYNQPQHF
TRBJ2-1,TRBV4-3,TRBD2,-,TGCGCCAGCAGCCAAGATCCCCTACTAGCGGGGGTACCTAATGAGCAGTTCTTC,CASSQDPLLAGVPNEQFF
TRBJ1-2,TRBV2,TRBD1,once,TGTGCCAGCAGTCTGGCCTTCCAGGGGGATGGCTACACCTTC,CASSLAFQGDGYTF
TRBJ2-2,TRBV19,TRBD2,few,TGTGCCAGTAGTCTAACTAGCGGCACCGGGGAGCTGTTTTTT,CASSLTSGTGELFF